These 3 T cell receptor beta chains were sequenced from one sample in a study of T cells in Graves' hyperthyroidism and ophthalmopathy. TCR beta CDR3 region amplification was performed from RNA transcripts. Using the HTBI primer set, a first-round RT-PCR was run on the TCR CDR3. TCRdb re-called the multiplex PCR reads through MiXCR, storing one row per CDR3 protein. The sample holds fewer than 350,000 distinct CDR3 sequences, roughly 13% seen once. Sequencing was done on a sample of blood. These receptors were collected from a woman in her forties with Graves' hyperthyroidism.

Many counts were recorded for this clonotype. This rearrangement joins TRBV20-1 to TRBJ1-5; no definite D call. The CDR3 spans 13 residues. The V and J ends lost 4 bases and 5 bases respectively, with 12 bases between them. The V gene's germline CDR1 is DFQATT and CDR2 SNEGSKA (reference sequence). The CDR3 loop is CSANEQFDQPQHF. The CDR3 bases are TGCAGTGCTAACGAACAGTTTGATCAGCCCCAGCATTTT.

The sample holds many counts of this clonotype. This rearrangement joins TRBV6-1 to TRBJ2-7; TRBD1 is a possible D gene (6 bases). Trimming removed 5 bases from V and 4 bases from J, with 15 bases in between. Per the germline V gene, CDR1 is MNHNS and CDR2 is SASEGT. The CDR3 is made up of 14 amino acids. CDR3: CASSNPDRTYEQYF. The CDR3 DNA follows: TGTGCCAGCAGTAACCCCGACAGGACTTACGAGCAGTACTTC.

A few counts support this clonotype. The gene calls are TRBV5-8 and TRBJ2-1, with 10 bases matching TRBD2. Trimming at V came to 0 bases and at J to 5 bases, leaving 2 bases not matched to a gene. The CDR3 loop spans 15 amino acids. CDR1 SGHTS and CDR2 YDEGEE come from the germline V gene. The DNA for the CDR3 is TGTGCCAGCAGCTTGGTACTAGCGGGACACAATGAGCAGTTCTTC. This translates into CASSLVLAGHNEQFF.